Presented here are 7 T cell receptor beta chains from one specimen sequenced in a study of blood T cell repertoires in COVID-19. Here immunoSEQ multiplex PCR was the method, and the copy in TCRdb shows in-frame clones only, minus some. The profile covers 350,000 to 450,000 clones, with approximately 90% appearing a single time and 1.1% taken by the ten largest. Sequenced sample: PBMCs or T cells enriched from blood (not recorded which). The source is a man younger than 45 who had recovered from COVID-19.

This clone was recorded only once. The chain links TRBV28 to TRBJ1-1; 7 bases line up with TRBD1. The germline CDR1 and CDR2 sequences are MDHEN and SYDVKM. The CDR3 totals 15 residues. Unmatched junction bases numbered 8, after V lost 6 bases and J lost 1 base. The CDR3 region has the DNA TGTGCCAGCAGCTCCCAACAGGGGAGGAACACTGAAGCTTTCTTT. Protein product: CASSSQQGRNTEAFF.

V usage is TRBV5-1 and J usage is TRBJ1-1; 8 bases fit TRBD1. The germline V gene has CDR1 SGHRS and CDR2 YFSETQ. This CDR3 has 17 amino acids. V lost 6 bases, J lost 6 bases, and 19 bases stayed unmatched. This CDR3 is CASTWTGIGIEGAEAFF. As DNA, the CDR3 is TGCGCCAGCACCTGGACAGGGATAGGCATCGAGGGTGCTGAAGCTTTCTTT.

This clone showed up just once. The chain links TRBV28 to TRBJ1-1, with TRBD1 as a possible D gene (6 bases). The CDR3 has 13 residues. The ends were cut back, 6 bases at V and 6 bases at J, with 14 bases in the middle. Germline CDR1 MDHEN, CDR2 SYDVKM. CDR3 bases: TGTGCCAGCAGAACTACAGGGAGCGCTGAAGCTTTCTTT. Translated: CASRTTGSAEAFF.

This chain links TRBV30 with TRBJ1-5, with TRBD1 matching over 7 bases. CDR3 length equals 13 residues. The germline gives CDR1 GTSNPN, CDR2 SVGIG (reference sequence). The J segment lost 4 bases and the V segment lost 1 base, leaving 1 base of the junction unmatched. Written as DNA, the CDR3 is TGTGCCTGGAGTGGGGACAGTAATCAGCCCCAGCATTTT. Translation: CAWSGDSNQPQHF.

This chain joins TRBV19 and TRBJ2-5; 12 positions agree with TRBD1. V was clipped by 4 bases and J by 5 bases; unmatched bases: 8. In germline, CDR1 is LNHDA, CDR2 SQIVND (reference sequence). The CDR3 extends over 16 amino acids. The CDR3 nucleotides are TGTGCCAGTAGTACATCCGGGACAGGGGGCTTTGAGACCCAGTACTTC. This sequence encodes CASSTSGTGGFETQYF.

V gene TRBV11-2 combines with J gene TRBJ2-1, with 13 positions matching TRBD2. The trim removed 6 bases at V and 8 bases at J, leaving 7 bases unmatched. The CDR3 sequence is 15 residues long. Germline V gene sequence: CDR1 SGHAT, CDR2 FQNNGV. CDR3 sequence reads: CASSPQGLAGYEQFF. CDR3 sequence (DNA): TGTGCCAGCAGTCCTCAGGGACTAGCGGGATATGAGCAGTTCTTC.

The gene calls are TRBV3-1 (or the pseudogene TRBV3-2) and TRBJ2-2; D is uncertain. V dropped 7 bases and J dropped 0 bases, with 12 bases sitting between them. This CDR3 is 15 amino acids long. Germline CDR1 LGHDT, CDR2 YNNKEL (reference sequence). This CDR3 reads CASTPGHSNTGELFF. CDR3 bases: TGTGCCAGCACCCCGGGTCACTCGAACACCGGGGAGCTGTTTTTT.